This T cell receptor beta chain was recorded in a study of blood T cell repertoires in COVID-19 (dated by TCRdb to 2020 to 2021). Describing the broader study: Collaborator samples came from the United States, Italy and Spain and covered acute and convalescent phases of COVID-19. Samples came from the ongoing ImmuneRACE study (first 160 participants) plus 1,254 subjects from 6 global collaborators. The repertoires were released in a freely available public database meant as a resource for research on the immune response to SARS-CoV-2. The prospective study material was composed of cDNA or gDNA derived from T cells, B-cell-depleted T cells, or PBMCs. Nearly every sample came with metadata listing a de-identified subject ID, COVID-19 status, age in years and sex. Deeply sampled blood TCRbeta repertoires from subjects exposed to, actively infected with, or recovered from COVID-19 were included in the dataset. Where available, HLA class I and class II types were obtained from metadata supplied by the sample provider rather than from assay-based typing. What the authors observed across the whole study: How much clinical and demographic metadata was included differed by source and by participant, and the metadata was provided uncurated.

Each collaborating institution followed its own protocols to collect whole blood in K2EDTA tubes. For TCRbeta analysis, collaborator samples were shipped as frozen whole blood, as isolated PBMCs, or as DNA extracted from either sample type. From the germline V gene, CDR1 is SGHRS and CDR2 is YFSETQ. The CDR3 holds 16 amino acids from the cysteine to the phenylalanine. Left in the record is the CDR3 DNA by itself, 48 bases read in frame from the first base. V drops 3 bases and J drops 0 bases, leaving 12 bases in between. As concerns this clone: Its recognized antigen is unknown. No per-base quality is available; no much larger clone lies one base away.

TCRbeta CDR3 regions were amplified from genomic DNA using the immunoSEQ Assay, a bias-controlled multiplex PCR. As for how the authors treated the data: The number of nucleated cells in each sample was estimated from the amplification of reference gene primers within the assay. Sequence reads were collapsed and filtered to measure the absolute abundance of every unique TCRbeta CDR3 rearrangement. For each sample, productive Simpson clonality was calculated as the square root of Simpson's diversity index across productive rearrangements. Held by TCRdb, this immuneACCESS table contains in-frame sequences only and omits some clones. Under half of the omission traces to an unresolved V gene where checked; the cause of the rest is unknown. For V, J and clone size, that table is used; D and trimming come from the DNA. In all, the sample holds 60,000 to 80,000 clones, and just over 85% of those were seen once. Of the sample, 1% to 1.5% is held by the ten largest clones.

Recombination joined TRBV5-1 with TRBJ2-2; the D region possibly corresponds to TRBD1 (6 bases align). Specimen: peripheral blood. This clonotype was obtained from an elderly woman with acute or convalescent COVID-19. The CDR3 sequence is CASSSGDMANTGELFF. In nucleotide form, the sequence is TGCGCCAGCAGCTCAGGGGACATGGCGAACACCGGGGAGCTGTTTTTT.